This T cell receptor beta chain was retrieved from a study of cytomegalovirus exposure and HLA in healthy donors. For the study at large: Genetic ancestry analysis placed approximately 80% of the 400 or so donors that were genotyped in the Caucasian-associated cluster. Study-wide points: A previous analysis found most TCR beta V segments productive roughly 87% or roughly 30% of the time.

On this clone: The antigen remains undetermined.

V gave up 4 bases and J gave up 4 bases, with 19 bases separating them. Germline V lookup: CDR1 SGDLS, CDR2 YYNGEE. This CDR3 has 16 amino acids. Nominally healthy donors provided the samples, though records likely missed some immune exposures. It was with 60 Vbeta and 13 Jbeta primers that the PCR ran. The authors' processing: There were about 80 million unique TCR beta chains by a later count, and 10 million to 12 million of them were shared. The table came from immunoSEQ multiplex PCR; TCRdb's copy has only in-frame clones and leaves some out. D and trimming come from the DNA, and the V and J calls and clone size come from that table. Counted here are 180,000 or so clones, 70% to 90% occurring once; the ten biggest clones make up approximately 0.78%.

The chain couples TRBV9 to TRBJ2-3, with D maybe TRBD2 (5 bases). The sequencing input was PBMCs. The TCR comes from a woman younger than 35 in good health and CMV-seronegative. CDR3 sequence: CASSPPRAGNPDTQYF. The CDR3 DNA sequence: TGTGCCAGCAGCCCTCCCCGGGCGGGTAATCCAGATACGCAGTATTTT. Drawing the rest from reference TRBV9 and TRBJ2-3, the complete variable domain is DSGVTQTPKHLITATGQRVTLRCSPRSGDLSVYWYQQSLDQGLQFLIQYYNGEERAKGNILERFSAQQFPDLHSELNLSSLELGDSALYFCASSPPRAGNPDTQYFGPGTRLTVL.